This T cell receptor beta chain was captured in a study of vaccination effects on CD4 cells after COVID-19. Study in general: Following the second dose by a median of 72 days, the post-vaccine samples were obtained.

Germline V CDR1 and CDR2: SGHDT, YYEEEE. V lost 0 bases to trimming and J lost 0 bases, with 19 bases between them. This CDR3 spans 19 amino acids. The protocol was immunoSEQ multiplex PCR, while the TCRdb copy is restricted to in-frame clones and leaves out a portion. This sample yields 21,000 or so clones, of which around 69% are seen a single time; about 9.1% belongs to the top ten. CD4+ T cells specific for antigen were expanded with viral peptide pools by the ViraFEST assay before sequencing. Following a 10-day culture, CD4+ T cells were purified. Each participant was given two doses of one vaccine (BNT162b2 or mRNA-1273). The culture medium for a few million PBMC per well included about 10 IU/ml IL-2 and roughly 10 ug/ml peptides. Both day 3 and day 7 saw half the medium replaced with IL-2 medium. With respect to this clone: The target antigen is unknown.

This receptor was taken from a human donor who received a COVID-19 vaccine. V is TRBV5-6 and J is TRBJ1-3, with a tentative D call TRBD1 (6 bases). This specimen was CD4+ T cells from PBMCs cultured with HCoV-229E spike peptides, taken after COVID-19 vaccination. Written as DNA, the CDR3 is TGTGCCAGCAGCTTGGTATTTAAGGGGGTGAGGAGCTCTGGAAACACCATATATTTT. This gives the protein CASSLVFKGVRSSGNTIYF.